These T cell receptor beta chains were read from a single sample in a study of cytomegalovirus exposure and HLA in healthy donors. Produced via immunoSEQ multiplex PCR; TCRdb's table is partial and in-frame only. The sample includes 150,000 to 200,000 clones, about four fifths of them seen just once. Sequencing was done on a sample of PBMCs. Every receptor here comes from a woman in her thirties in good health and CMV-seropositive. CDR3s include the opening cysteine and the closing phenylalanine or tryptophan. D genes are given only for firm matches. Expanded clones are given a class, and other clones once, few, many or no size at all.

>TRBV7-9|TRBJ2-1|-|TRBD1
TGTGCCAGCAGCCCGGGACAGGGGTGGAATGAGCAGTTCTTC
CASSPGQGWNEQFF
>TRBV7-8|TRBJ2-4|-|TRBD1
TGTGCCAGCAGCTTAGCTGACAGGGGTTTTCACATTCAGTACTTC
CASSLADRGFHIQYF
>TRBV10-1|TRBJ2-7|-|-
TGCGCCAGCAGTGAGTCAACCGGTAACGAGCAGTACTTC
CASSESTGNEQYF
>TRBV5-1|TRBJ1-1|few|TRBD1
TGCGCCAGCAGCAGGGACAGGGGGATAAACACTGAAGCTTTCTTT
CASSRDRGINTEAFF
>TRBV6-5|TRBJ2-7|-|-
TGTGCCAGCAGACGCCAGGGATTATACGAGCAGTACTTC
CASRRQGLYEQYF
>TRBV9|TRBJ2-1|few|-
TGTGCCAGCAGCTTCCCCGGAAGGACTGGTGAGCAGTTCTTC
CASSFPGRTGEQFF
>TRBV11-2|TRBJ2-6|-|-
TGTGCCAGCAGGTCAGGGATCTCTGGGGCCAACGTCCTGACTTTC
CASRSGISGANVLTF
>TRBV19|TRBJ1-2|-|-
TGTGCCAGTACAAGGAGCCCCTATGGCTACACCTTC
CASTRSPYGYTF
>TRBV7-9|TRBJ1-1|once|-
TGTGCCAGCAGCGACCAGGCTCCTGAAGCTTTCTTT
CASSDQAPEAFF
>TRBV11-2|TRBJ1-1|few|TRBD1
TGTGCCAGCAGCTTAGGTACAGGGGGCTGGGGTCTAGCGGAAGCTTTCTTT
CASSLGTGGWGLAEAFF
>TRBV6-6|TRBJ2-5|-|TRBD1
TGTGCCAGCAGTTATCGGGGACAGGGGAAAGAGACCCAGTACTTC
CASSYRGQGKETQYF